A single sample gave rise to the 3 T cell receptor beta chains below, sequenced in a study of blood T cell repertoires in COVID-19. Assay: immunoSEQ multiplex PCR; the TCRdb copy retains only in-frame clones and omits some. This sample has 250,000 or so clones, with about 91% found just once. The sequencing sample was made of peripheral blood. Receptors originate from a woman in her thirties or forties who had recovered from COVID-19.

The chain employs TRBV18 and TRBJ2-6; no definite D call. Trimming took 3 bases from V and 0 from J, leaving 6 bases between them. Germline CDR1 and CDR2: KGHSH and LQKENI. The CDR3 sequence is 15 residues long. CDR3 DNA: TGTGCCAGCTCACCTACACGCTCTGGGGCCAACGTCCTGACTTTC. It is translated as CASSPTRSGANVLTF.

The chain joins TRBV5-6 to TRBJ2-4; unclear D gene. CDR3 length: 12 residues. Trimming took 1 base from V and 7 from J, leaving 6 bases between them. Germline CDR1 is SGHDT and CDR2 is YYEEEE. The CDR3 DNA reads TGTGCCAGCAGCTTGACAGATAACATTCAGTACTTC. Encoded protein: CASSLTDNIQYF.

A single count supports this clone. The genes are TRBV7-3 and TRBJ2-1; 7 bases are shared with TRBD1. The CDR3 is 14 residues long. With 2 bases clipped from V and 5 bases from J, the junction kept 3 bases outside the gene matches. Germline values: CDR1 SGHTA, CDR2 FQGTGA. CDR3: CASSLQGDNNEQFF. The CDR3 DNA reads as TGTGCCAGCAGCTTACAGGGGGACAACAATGAGCAGTTCTTC.